The T cell receptor beta chain under discussion was sequenced for a study of blood T cells in healthy people across ages. General study points: Unsorted PBMC input precluded a conclusive naive versus antigen-experienced comparison. Estimates based on one million T cells were treated as lower bounds.

The V end lost 2 bases, the J end lost 0 bases, and 21 bases lay between the germline ends. The germline V gene encodes CDR1 SGHVS and CDR2 FQNEAQ. The CDR3 extends over 19 amino acids. This clonotype was picked up a small number of times. As yet, its antigen is unknown. PCR was performed a second time for about 7 to 12 cycles using a sample-barcoded 5' primer and a J-beta primer mix. The template-switch adaptor, which had 12 random nucleotides, put a tag on each cDNA molecule. TCRdb reprocessed the 5' RACE reads via MiXCR and lists one record per CDR3 protein. There are some 1,800,000 distinct CDR3 sequences in the sample; approximately 39% occur only once, and 23% lies in the top ten.

The sequenced sample was blood. This TCR was sampled from a human donor in good health. The chain recombines TRBV7-8 with TRBJ2-3, with D perhaps matching TRBD1 (5 bases). CDR3 sequence: CASSLRWLRGQGSTDTQYF. Here the CDR3 DNA reads TGTGCCAGCAGCTTAAGGTGGTTACGTGGGCAGGGTAGCACAGATACGCAGTATTTT.